The rows below give T cell receptor beta chains drawn from one sample of a study of cytomegalovirus exposure and HLA in healthy donors. The repertoire was sequenced with immunoSEQ multiplex PCR; TCRdb's copy has only in-frame clones and lacks some. The repertoire holds about 160,000 clones, with 77% as singletons. Sequenced sample: PBMCs. Receptor source: a middle-aged man in good health and CMV-seropositive. Each CDR3 is given with its conserved first and last residue. The order of the fields is CDR3 length, V gene, D gene, clone size, J gene, CDR3 DNA, CDR3 protein. A D gene is named only where the DNA matches it firmly. Rows give clone size only sometimes, using once, few, many, or a class for an expanded clone.

15	TRBV7-8	TRBD1	.	TRBJ2-5	TGTGCCAGCAGCGCGCAGGGGGCCAGGGGAGAGACCCAGTACTTC	CASSAQGARGETQYF
15	TRBV7-2	TRBD1	.	TRBJ2-7	TGTGCCAGCAGCTTTAAGACAGGGGACTCCTACGAGCAGTACTTC	CASSFKTGDSYEQYF
15	TRBV9	.	.	TRBJ2-2	TGTGCCAGCAGCCGGGATAGGAGGAACACCGGGGAGCTGTTTTTT	CASSRDRRNTGELFF
14	TRBV18	.	.	TRBJ2-7	TGTGCCAGCTCAGGAGCGGGCAGTTCCTACGAGCAGTACTTC	CASSGAGSSYEQYF
15	TRBV4-2	.	once	TRBJ2-1	TGTGCCAGCAGCCAAGACATTAGCGGCAACAATGAGCAGTTCTTC	CASSQDISGNNEQFF
15	TRBV7-9	.	.	TRBJ2-6	TGTGCCAGCAGCCATAGATCGTCTGGGGCCAACGTCCTGACTTTC	CASSHRSSGANVLTF
13	TRBV18	.	.	TRBJ1-1	TGTGCCAGCTCAGAGGTAAAGAACACTGAAGCTTTCTTT	CASSEVKNTEAFF
14	TRBV18	.	few	TRBJ1-4	TGTGCCAGCTCATCCGGGAGGCGGGGTGAAAAACTGTTTTTT	CASSSGRRGEKLFF
13	TRBV2	.	few	TRBJ1-2	TGTGCCAGCAGTGAAATCGGGTCGTGGGGCTACACCTTC	CASSEIGSWGYTF
15	TRBV2	TRBD1	.	TRBJ2-3	TGTGCCAGCCGTGATCGACAGGGGGTCACAGATACGCAGTATTTT	CASRDRQGVTDTQYF
13	TRBV9	.	.	TRBJ1-2	TGTGCCAGCAGCGTATCCAGGTTCTATGGCTACACCTTC	CASSVSRFYGYTF
17	TRBV15	TRBD2	.	TRBJ2-1	TGTGCCACCAGCAGAGATGGAGGAAGCGGGGGCCCCAATGAGCAGTTCTTC	CATSRDGGSGGPNEQFF
15	TRBV5-1	TRBD1	.	TRBJ2-7	TGCGCCAGCAGCTTGGGAGGGACAGCATCCTACGAGCAGTACTTC	CASSLGGTASYEQYF
16	TRBV5-1	.	.	TRBJ2-1	TGCGCCAGCAGCTTGGGCGGGGACCCCTCCTACAATGAGCAGTTCTTC	CASSLGGDPSYNEQFF
16	TRBV18	.	.	TRBJ1-1	TGTGCCAGCTCACCACCAAGTTCTACAGGCAAATGGGGTGCTTTCTTT	CASSPPSSTGKWGAFF
15	TRBV7-2	.	.	TRBJ2-2	TGTGCCAGCAGCTTATTGCGCGGCGGGACCGGGGAGCTGTTTTTT	CASSLLRGGTGELFF
17	TRBV2	.	.	TRBJ2-5	TGTGCCAGCAGACAACAGGAACTTGGGTTTCAGGGAGAGACCCAGTACTTC	CASRQQELGFQGETQYF
14	TRBV9	.	.	TRBJ2-5	TGTGCCAGCACCCAGGGACTGAACCAAGAGACCCAGTACTTC	CASTQGLNQETQYF
15	TRBV19	TRBD1	once	TRBJ2-2	TGTGCCAGTAGAACAGGGGGAAGGGGGACCGGGGAGCTGTTTTTT	CASRTGGRGTGELFF
14	TRBV14	TRBD1	.	TRBJ2-7	TGTGCCAGCAGCCTCCGGGACAGGGACTACGAGCAGTACTTC	CASSLRDRDYEQYF
15	TRBV6-6	TRBD1	.	TRBJ2-7	TGTGCCAGCAGTTACGTGGACAGGGAGGTCTACGAGCAGTACTTC	CASSYVDREVYEQYF
16	TRBV4-3	TRBD1	.	TRBJ1-1	TGCGCCAGCAGCCCGGGACAGGGGCGGGCGAGGCCTGAAGCTTTCTTT	CASSPGQGRARPEAFF
13	TRBV5-1	.	.	TRBJ1-1	TGCGCCAGCAGCCCTCGCTTAGGTGACTCAGCTTTCTTT	CASSPRLGDSAFF
15	TRBV4-1	.	.	TRBJ1-3	TGCGCCAGCAGCTATGCCTCGGGCTCTGGAAACACCATATATTTT	CASSYASGSGNTIYF
11	TRBV29-1	.	.	TRBJ2-5	TGCAGAGTCAGGGTGGGAGAGACCCAGTACTTC	CRVRVGETQYF
16	TRBV5-5	.	.	TRBJ2-3	TGTGCCAGCAGCTTTGGCCAGGGTGAGGACACAGATACGCAGTATTTT	CASSFGQGEDTDTQYF
13	TRBV18	.	.	TRBJ1-1	TGTGCCAGCTCACCGAGTTCGAACACTGAAGCTTTCTTT	CASSPSSNTEAFF
16	TRBV4-3	.	few	TRBJ1-2	TGCGCCAGCAGCCAAGATGTCCCGCCCCGGTACTATGGCTACACCTTC	CASSQDVPPRYYGYTF
14	TRBV4-1	TRBD1	few	TRBJ1-1	TGCGCCAGCAGCCCGGGACAGGGGGTCACTGAAGCTTTCTTT	CASSPGQGVTEAFF
17	TRBV7-2	TRBD2	few	TRBJ2-3	TGTGCCAGCACCGGCGGTACTAGCGGGGGGGCGGTAGATACGCAGTATTTT	CASTGGTSGGAVDTQYF
17	TRBV5-1	TRBD2	few	TRBJ2-1	TGCGCCAGCAGCCTCCGGACTAGCGGGGGGGCGGGGGGTGAGCAGTTCTTC	CASSLRTSGGAGGEQFF
13	TRBV6-5	.	.	TRBJ2-3	TGTGCCAGCAGTTCCCCTAGCACAGATACGCAGTATTTT	CASSSPSTDTQYF
14	TRBV6-4	.	.	TRBJ2-4	TGTGCCAGCATCGTTAGGAGGCCTTTAAACATTCAGTACTTC	CASIVRRPLNIQYF
15	TRBV9	.	once	TRBJ1-5	TGTGCCAGCAGCGTCGAGGGTTATAGCAATCAGCCCCAGCATTTT	CASSVEGYSNQPQHF
14	TRBV7-2	TRBD2	.	TRBJ2-5	TGTGCCAGCAGCAGGACTAGCGGGGGGGTGACCCAGTACTTC	CASSRTSGGVTQYF
16	TRBV4-1	TRBD2	.	TRBJ2-1	TGCGCCAGCAGCCAAGAAGCGGGGGCCCAGAACAATGAGCAGTTCTTC	CASSQEAGAQNNEQFF